The sample holds a few counts of the clone carrying this T cell receptor beta chain. The antigen is not known. This sample is part of a study of T cells in Graves' hyperthyroidism and ophthalmopathy. Points from the study as a whole: Blood samples included most of the expanded thyroid clonotypes exceeding 0.001. The model forecast ophthalmopathy, anticipating it by a median roughly 6.5 months before onset.

Amplified TCR beta CDR3 regions derived from RNA transcripts. The study used the HTBI primer set for a first-round RT-PCR of the TCR CDR3. Using its own MiXCR run on the multiplex PCR reads, TCRdb lists one record per CDR3 protein. The data show roughly 510,000 distinct CDR3 sequences, 46% seen once. The receptor comes from an adult woman with Graves' disease, either hyperthyroidism or ophthalmopathy (not recorded which). The material sequenced was peripheral blood or thyroid tissue (not recorded which).

This CDR3 is CASSIHRDRNTGELFF. Written as DNA, the CDR3 is TGTGCCAGCAGCATCCACCGGGACCGAAACACCGGGGAGCTGTTTTTT. This chain uses TRBV7-6 with TRBJ2-2; D assignment may be TRBD1 or TRBD2 (5 bases each). Germline V gene data show CDR1 as SGHVS and CDR2 as FNYEAQ. The CDR3 spans 16 residues. Deletions cut 5 bases from V and 2 bases from J, with 15 bases between.